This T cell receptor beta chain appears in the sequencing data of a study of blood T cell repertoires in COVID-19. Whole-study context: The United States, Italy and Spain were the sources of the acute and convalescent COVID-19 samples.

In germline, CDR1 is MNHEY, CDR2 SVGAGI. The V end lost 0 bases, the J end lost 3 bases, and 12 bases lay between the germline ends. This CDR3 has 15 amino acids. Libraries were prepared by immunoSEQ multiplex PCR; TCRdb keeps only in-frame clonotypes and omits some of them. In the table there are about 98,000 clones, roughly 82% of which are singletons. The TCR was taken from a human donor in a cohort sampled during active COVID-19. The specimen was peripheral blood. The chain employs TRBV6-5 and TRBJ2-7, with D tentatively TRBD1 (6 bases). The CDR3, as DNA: TGTGCCAGCAGTTACTCGATGGGGGCGCTCTACGAGCAGTACTTC. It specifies CASSYSMGALYEQYF.